Each of the 23 T cell receptor beta chains below was sequenced from the same sample in a study of CD8+ T cells in alopecia areata. Treatment of the sample: oral pan-JAK inhibitor, 5-10 mg twice daily. TCR sequencing used cDNA made by reverse transcription of extracted RNA. The assay was immunoSEQ multiplex PCR, and TCRdb's table has in-frame clones only and misses some. The sample includes approximately 190,000 clones, about three fifths of them seen just once. Specimen: CD4+ T cells sorted from blood, collected at week 24, from a patient treated with tofacitinib. The origin of the receptors is a human donor with alopecia areata.

The chain uses TRBV27 and TRBJ2-6; D is possibly TRBD1 (6 bases). The CDR3 sequence is 15 residues long. Deletions cut 5 bases from V and 1 base from J, with 9 bases between. Germline V gives CDR1 MNHEY, CDR2 SMNVEV (reference sequence). The CDR3 sequence is CASSETGSGANVLTF. For the CDR3, the DNA is TGTGCCAGCAGTGAGACAGGTTCTGGGGCCAACGTCCTGACTTTC.

This clone was recorded a few times. A junction end diverges from the germline sequence, so it may reflect a read error. V is TRBV5-4 and J is TRBJ1-3, with D perhaps TRBD1 (5 bases). There are 14 residues in the CDR3. CDR1 is SGHNT and CDR2 is YYREEE in the germline V gene (reference sequence). DNA of the CDR3: TGTGCCGGCAGCTTACGGACATCCGGAAACACCATATATTTT. This gives the protein CAGSLRTSGNTIYF.

The V gene is TRBV7-8, the J gene TRBJ2-5; D is undetermined. Trimming took 2 bases from V and 5 from J, leaving 6 bases between them. In germline, CDR1 is SGHVS, CDR2 FQNEAQ. This CDR3 is 12 amino acids long. CDR3 sequence (DNA): TGTGCCAGCAGCTTATTCGGGGAGACCCAGTACTTC. Translation gives CASSLFGETQYF.

The CDR3 here is CASSSQTVSHEKLFF. In DNA, the CDR3 is TGTGCCAGCAGCTCACAGACGGTGTCCCATGAAAAACTGTTTTTT. The chain joins TRBV7-2 to TRBJ1-4; unclear D gene. Trimming took off 4 bases at V and 6 bases at J, with 15 bases between the two ends. Germline CDR1 and CDR2: SGHTA and FQGNSA. The CDR3 loop spans 15 amino acids.

This clone was detected once. The chain uses TRBV4-1 and TRBJ2-2, with TRBD1 matching 7 bases. V lost 1 base, J lost 6 bases, and 5 bases stayed unmatched. Germline CDR1 reads MGHRA; CDR2 reads YSYEKL. The CDR3 contains 15 residues. The CDR3 DNA follows: TGCGCCAGCAGCCAAGTCCGACAGGGTCCCGGGGAGCTGTTTTTT. Its protein is CASSQVRQGPGELFF.

This clone has just a few counts. J is TRBJ1-1 and V is TRBV7-2; D gene ambiguous. The length of the CDR3 is 14 residues. CDR1 and CDR2 from the germline V gene are SGHTA and FQGNSA. V was shortened by 1 base and J by 0 bases, with 6 bases between the two germline ends. The CDR3 coding sequence is TGTGCCAGCAGCTTAGTCTACATGAACACTGAAGCTTTCTTT. Its translation: CASSLVYMNTEAFF.

This rearrangement joins TRBV5-4 to TRBJ2-7; a weak D match, TRBD2 (5 bases). There are 13 residues in the CDR3. Germline loops: CDR1 SGHNT, CDR2 YYREEE (reference sequence). Deletions cut 4 bases from V and 3 bases from J, with 11 bases between. CDR3 sequence (DNA): TGTGCCAGCAGCACTGGACTCGGCTACGAGCAGTACTTC. Its translation: CASSTGLGYEQYF. Full variable domain (rest looked up from reference TRBV5-4 and TRBJ2-7): ETGVTQSPTHLIKTRGQQVTLRCSSQSGHNTVSWYQQALGQGPQFIFQYYREEENGRGNFPPRFSGLQFPNYSSELNVNALELDDSALYLCASSTGLGYEQYFGPGTRLTVT.

In this sample, this clone turned up once. The J gene is TRBJ2-6, the V gene TRBV11-2; D is perhaps TRBD1 (5 bases). Between the trimmed V and J ends, which lost 1 base and 2 bases, there was a span of 9 bases. The CDR3 has 16 residues. The germline CDR1 and CDR2 sequences are SGHAT and FQNNGV. CDR3 DNA sequence: TGTGCCAGCAGCTTAGCCAGGGCAGCTGGGGCCAACGTCCTGACTTTC. Translation gives CASSLARAAGANVLTF.

The chain recombines TRBV6-5 with TRBJ2-7; no definite D call. The germline V gene has CDR1 MNHEY and CDR2 SVGAGI. There are 14 residues in the CDR3. Trimming removed 5 bases at V and 1 base at J, with 12 bases between. The CDR3 nucleotides are TGTGCCAGCAGTCCCGGGTTTTATTCCTACGAGCAGTACTTC. Its translation is CASSPGFYSYEQYF.

This chain connects TRBV28 to TRBJ2-7; TRBD2 matches 14 bases. The germline V gene encodes CDR1 MDHEN and CDR2 SYDVKM. Trimming removed 6 bases from V and 8 bases from J; junction bases left unmatched: 9. The CDR3 contains 15 residues. CDR3 region: CASRRLAGGPTQQYF. In nucleotides, the CDR3 is TGTGCCAGCAGAAGACTAGCGGGAGGGCCTACCCAGCAGTACTTC.

The DNA for the CDR3 is TGTGCCAGCAGTTCGACTAGCAGAGAGCAGTTCTTC. Its translation is CASSSTSREQFF. J is TRBJ2-1 and V is TRBV28, with TRBD2 identical over 7 bases. The germline V gene has CDR1 MDHEN and CDR2 SYDVKM. The CDR3 length is 12 residues. V lost 4 bases, J lost 10 bases, and 4 bases stayed unmatched.

A note on this clone: This same CDR3 is encoded by further DNA sequences in the sample. The genes are TRBV29-1 and TRBJ2-7; 7 nucleotides align to TRBD2. The CDR3 is made up of 12 amino acids. Per the germline V gene, CDR1 is SQVTM and CDR2 is ANQGSEA. V lost 4 bases, J lost 0 bases, and 0 bases stayed unmatched. The chain's CDR3 is CSVGGGSYEQYF. CDR3 nucleotide sequence: TGCAGCGTTGGGGGGGGCTCCTACGAGCAGTACTTC.

This chain uses TRBV5-1 with TRBJ1-3, with 8 bases fitting TRBD1. The CDR3 has 15 residues. Per the germline V gene, CDR1 is SGHRS and CDR2 is YFSETQ. The J segment lost 2 bases and the V segment lost 0 bases, leaving 1 base of the junction unmatched. CDR3 sequence reads: CASSLAGGTGNTIYF. CDR3 DNA: TGCGCCAGCAGCTTGGCAGGGGGCACTGGAAACACCATATATTTT. The full variable domain, its missing parts supplied by reference TRBV5-1 and TRBJ1-3, is KAGVTQTPRYLIKTRGQQVTLSCSPISGHRSVSWYQQTPGQGLQFLFEYFSETQRNKGNFPGRFSGRQFSNSRSEMNVSTLELGDSALYLCASSLAGGTGNTIYFGEGSWLTVV.

The chain couples TRBV4-3 to TRBJ1-4; D not certain. The CDR3 extends over 17 amino acids. CDR1 LGHNA and CDR2 YSLEER come from the germline V gene. V was shortened by 0 bases and J by 0 bases, with 11 bases between the two germline ends. The CDR3 loop is CASSQDSERATNEKLFF. As DNA, the CDR3 is TGCGCCAGCAGCCAAGATTCCGAACGTGCAACTAATGAAAAACTGTTTTTT.

This clone has just a few counts. The rearrangement uses TRBV7-3 and TRBJ1-2, with 9 positions matching TRBD1. This CDR3 has 15 amino acids. Losses at the gene ends were 2 bases for V and 4 bases for J; bases not matched to a gene: 5. CDR1 SGHTA and CDR2 FQGTGA come from the germline V gene. This CDR3 is CASSLGTGRGYGYTF. Written as DNA, the CDR3 is TGTGCCAGCAGCTTAGGGACAGGGCGAGGCTATGGCTACACCTTC.

For the CDR3, the DNA is TGTGCCAGCAGCTTAGACCGGACAGGGGTTGGCTACACCTTC. It yields the protein CASSLDRTGVGYTF. The chain uses TRBV5-4 and TRBJ1-2, with 9 bases lining up with TRBD1. Losses at the gene ends were 2 bases for V and 7 bases for J; bases not matched to a gene: 6. CDR1 and CDR2 from the germline V gene are SGHNT and YYREEE (reference sequence). The CDR3 has 14 amino acids.

The genes are TRBV29-1 and TRBJ1-2; a possible D gene is TRBD1 (6 bases). The CDR3 loop spans 12 amino acids. In germline, CDR1 is SQVTM, CDR2 ANQGSEA. Trimming pared 7 bases from V and 8 bases from J, leaving 17 bases between. The DNA for the CDR3 is TGCAGCGCCCGGGGGCAGGGATACGGCTACACCTTC. It is translated as CSARGQGYGYTF.

The J gene is TRBJ1-2, the V gene TRBV15, with a tentative D call TRBD1 (5 bases). CDR3 size: 16 residues. Germline V gives CDR1 LNHNV, CDR2 YYDKDF (reference sequence). Deletions cut 1 base from V and 1 base from J, with 13 bases between. CDR3 region: CATSRAALTDNYGYTF. For the CDR3, the DNA is TGTGCCACCAGCAGAGCGGCACTGACAGATAACTATGGCTACACCTTC.

In its sample, this clone was seen once. V and J are TRBV5-1 and TRBJ2-5, with a tentative D call TRBD2 (5 bases). Trimming left V 3 bases short and J 7 bases short, with 13 bases between. The germline CDR1 and CDR2 sequences are SGHRS and YFSETQ. This CDR3 region has 13 residues. CDR3 sequence: CASSSLVSATQYF. In DNA, the CDR3 is TGCGCCAGCAGCTCACTAGTTTCGGCGACCCAGTACTTC.

This clone was counted between two and nine times. The chain links TRBV5-1 to TRBJ1-2; 8 bases fit TRBD1. V gave up 0 bases and J gave up 6 bases; unmatched junction bases: 7. Germline CDR1 is SGHRS and CDR2 is YFSETQ. There are 15 residues in the CDR3. CDR3 sequence (DNA): TGCGCCAGCAGCTTGGAAGGCAGGGGGCATGATGGCTACACCTTC. This codes for CASSLEGRGHDGYTF.

The chain couples TRBV7-8 to TRBJ2-3; no firm D call. The V gene's germline CDR1 is SGHVS and CDR2 FQNEAQ. This CDR3 region has 16 residues. The ends were cut back, 2 bases at V and 0 bases at J, with 12 bases in the middle. CDR3 in DNA: TGTGCCAGCAGCTTACTCGTCCAACCGAGCACAGATACGCAGTATTTT. Translation: CASSLLVQPSTDTQYF.

This clone has just a few counts. The chain carries TRBV6-5 and TRBJ1-2, with 7 bases matching TRBD1. Germline-derived CDR1 and CDR2 are MNHEY and SVGAGI. J was trimmed by 8 bases and V by 6 bases; bases with no gene match: 6. CDR3 length: 12 residues. CDR3 residues: CASSHRGGGYTF. CDR3 in DNA: TGTGCCAGCAGCCACAGGGGAGGAGGCTACACCTTC.

The chain joins TRBV9 to TRBJ2-5, with 12 bases fitting TRBD1. The J call may be faulty, since TRBJ2-7 better matches the DNA end. Germline CDR1 is SGDLS and CDR2 is YYNGEE. The CDR3 spans 15 residues. CDR3 sequence: CASSSISGQGAEQYF. CDR3 in DNA: TGTGCCAGCAGCTCAATCTCGGGACAGGGGGCCGAGCAGTACTTC.